This T cell receptor beta chain was profiled in a study of immune characterization of retroperitoneal liposarcoma. TCRdb recomputed calls from the PCR reads with MiXCR, one row per CDR3 protein. The repertoire consists of about 10,000 distinct CDR3 sequences, with 27% occurring once and the leading ten covering about 9%. This clonotype was detected ten times or more. The CDR3 covers 15 residues. This chain connects TRBV12-3 or TRBV12-4 to TRBJ2-4; TRBD2 agrees at 11 bases. The J call may be incorrect, as the DNA end agrees better with TRBJ2-5. The specimen was tumor tissue. The clonotype comes from a female donor with retroperitoneal liposarcoma. CDR3 loop: CASSLQLAGGETQYF. CDR3 DNA: TGTGCCAGCAGTTTACAGCTAGCGGGAGGAGAGACCCAGTACTTC.